This T cell receptor beta chain comes out of a study of blood T cells in healthy people across ages. The CDR3 sequence is 15 residues long. Germline CDR1 reads SGDLS; CDR2 reads YYNGEE. The use of a sample-barcoded 5' primer and a J-beta primer mix characterized a second PCR of about 6 to 12 cycles. TCRdb called the 5' RACE reads again in MiXCR, with one record for every CDR3 protein. The profile shows about 930,000 distinct CDR3 sequences, almost 30% of them singletons. These records were also assigned to another study, of T cells of mothers and their children. That work adds: The study obtained over 8.5 million TCR beta CDR3 reads per mother and around 3 million per child. Within related and unrelated pairs, thymic selection shapes TCR recombination output in a similar way.

The chain recombines TRBV9 with TRBJ2-5; TRBD2 is a possible D gene (6 bases). The J call may be in error: the DNA end matches TRBJ2-7 better. The sample comprised blood. The receptor was isolated from a woman in her forties in good health. The CDR3 here is CASSVAPGGGCEQYF. In DNA form, the CDR3 reads TGTGCCAGCAGCGTAGCGCCCGGGGGTGGCTGCGAGCAGTACTTC.